This T cell receptor (beta chain) was documented in a study of T-cell reconstitution after alpha-beta-depleted transplantation in children. A remark on this clonotype: Antigen specificity is unknown.

Notes on the study in general: Surviving recipient T cells and thymic progenitors produced the high day-60 TCRbeta diversity seen in some patients. Among T cells one year after transplant, newly produced cells accounted for most counts and diversity. Several hundred graft clones that had expanded were reportedly the source of alpha-beta T cells about two months after transplant.

The TCRbeta library was prepared with unique molecular identifiers. Using its own MiXCR run on the PCR reads, TCRdb lists one record per CDR3 protein. This sample carries 450,000 to 700,000 distinct CDR3 sequences, 27% of them seen once, and the ten largest clones take around a third. The receptor was isolated from a boy in the first two years of life with Wiskott-Aldrich syndrome, due to receive a stem cell transplant. The starting material was PBMCs, obtained before TCRalphabeta/CD19-depleted stem cell transplant.

DNA for the CDR3: TGTGCCACCAGCAGAGTTTTTCGGTCTCAGCCCCAGCATTTT. Encoded protein: CATSRVFRSQPQHF. This chain connects TRBV15 to TRBJ1-5; D gene uncertain. Germline assignment: CDR1 LNHNV and CDR2 YYDKDF (reference sequence). This CDR3 is built from 14 residues. Trimming removed 1 base from V and 6 bases from J, with 10 bases in between.